Sequencing of this TCR beta chain was carried out in a study of early T cells in non-severe SARS-CoV-2 infection. Study-level background: From unsorted whole blood, bulk RNA was sequenced, and the chains remained unpaired.

This clonotype was observed a few times. Its antigen is not identified. Each single cDNA molecule received a unique molecular identifier. TCRdb re-called the 5' RACE reads through MiXCR, storing one row per CDR3 protein. The sample yields about 48,000 distinct CDR3 sequences, roughly 6.2% seen once. The CDR3 runs 14 residues. Germline loops: CDR1 MDHEN, CDR2 SYDVKM. Trimming removed 6 bases from V and 1 base from J; junction bases left unmatched: 4. Study-wide findings and caveats: Database matching using VDJdb favored anti-spike CD8 responses, with private and CD4 specificities left missing.

This material consisted of whole blood, taken at baseline. This TCR derives from an adult who was a healthcare worker with PCR-confirmed SARS-CoV-2 infection or an uninfected control (not recorded which). The chain is built from TRBV28 and TRBJ2-3; 7 nucleotides align to TRBD1. The CDR3 spells CASRTGDRTDTQYF. In nucleotides, the CDR3 is TGTGCCAGCAGAACAGGGGATCGCACAGATACGCAGTATTTT.